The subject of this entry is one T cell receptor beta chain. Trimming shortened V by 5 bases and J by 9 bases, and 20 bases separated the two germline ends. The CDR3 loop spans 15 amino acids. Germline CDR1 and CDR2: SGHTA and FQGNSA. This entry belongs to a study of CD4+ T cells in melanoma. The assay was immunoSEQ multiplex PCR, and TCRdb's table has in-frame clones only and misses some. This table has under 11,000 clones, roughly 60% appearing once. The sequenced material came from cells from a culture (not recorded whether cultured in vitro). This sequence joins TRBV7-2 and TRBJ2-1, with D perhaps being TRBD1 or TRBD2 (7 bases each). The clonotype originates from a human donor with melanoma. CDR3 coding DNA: TGTGCCAGCAGCCCACAGGGGACAACGGGGGGTGAGCAGTTCTTC. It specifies CASSPQGTTGGEQFF.